Below, one T cell receptor beta chain is given with its context. What it binds is unknown. CDR3 length: 14 amino acids. Germline values: CDR1 DFQATT, CDR2 SNEGSKA (reference sequence). After removal of 1 base from V and 7 bases from J, the junction contained 6 bases not matched to a gene. These data come from a study of post-analysis software for immune sequencing data. Whole-study findings and limits: Compared with controls, patients had more of 4 to 6 TRBV segments, including TRBV5-6, TRBV5-1 and TRBV20-1.

Unique molecular identifiers featured in each of the TCR beta cDNA libraries. Each CDR3 protein is one row after TCRdb ran MiXCR on the PCR reads. Here the sample spans 600,000 to 750,000 distinct CDR3 sequences, more than 50% being singletons. The clonotype comes from a girl aged 2 to 10 with multiple sclerosis. The sample was blood. The chain recombines TRBV20-1 with TRBJ1-5; 8 bases are a match to TRBD1. The CDR3 DNA is TGCAGTGCTAGAGGCCTGACAGGGGTACAGCCCCAGCATTTT. Translating it yields CSARGLTGVQPQHF.